Sequencing of this T cell receptor beta chain was carried out in a study of PD-1 blockade in classical Hodgkin lymphoma. Overall study context: It was nivolumab at 3 mg/kg, given intravenously every 2 weeks, that patients received.

Every one of the patients relapsed after autologous stem cell transplantation (brentuximab vedotin exposure was variable). Study-wide points: Complete responders had baseline diversity similar to newly diagnosed patients. Differences between repertoires have undefined causes, possibly disease activity or prior therapy. It was reported that newly diagnosed patients had less baseline TCR diversity than healthy donors.

The data were produced by immunoSEQ multiplex PCR, yet TCRdb's version contains in-frame clones alone and is incomplete. The repertoire includes 20,000 to 30,000 clones, under 90% of them detected once, and around 19% sits in the top ten. V was trimmed by 6 bases and J by 2 bases, leaving 10 bases between them. This CDR3 has 14 residues. Looked up from germline, CDR1 is ENHRY and CDR2 is SYGVKD. Concerning this clone: Its target is unknown.

The receptor was isolated from a human donor with classical Hodgkin lymphoma. The specimen comprised peripheral blood mononuclear cells (PBMCs), sampled before the second cycle of nivolumab. The chain is built from TRBV10-3 and TRBJ2-2, with a tentative D call TRBD1 (6 bases). The CDR3 is CAIRAQGNTGELFF. CDR3 DNA: TGTGCCATCAGGGCACAGGGAAACACCGGGGAGCTGTTTTTT.